The 2 T cell receptor beta chains below were found in one sample sequenced in a study of blood T cell repertoires in COVID-19. The data were produced by immunoSEQ multiplex PCR, yet TCRdb's version contains in-frame clones alone and is incomplete. The sample consists of hundreds of thousands of clones, about 83% of them appearing once. Sequencing was done on a sample of PBMCs or T cells enriched from blood (not recorded which). These receptors were obtained from a woman aged 35 to 49 who had recovered from COVID-19.

This clone was observed a single time. The chain employs TRBV7-9 and TRBJ2-4; D possibly corresponds to TRBD1 (6 bases). The CDR3 is 14 amino acids. The germline V and J ends were trimmed by 3 bases and 9 bases, with 15 bases remaining between them. Germline V CDR1 and CDR2: SEHNR, FQNEAQ (reference sequence). The CDR3 DNA is TGTGCCAGCAGCTTCCCTGGCCAGGGGAGCATTCAGTACTTC. It yields the protein CASSFPGQGSIQYF.

This chain connects TRBV9 to TRBJ1-5; 8 bases fit TRBD1. CDR1 SGDLS and CDR2 YYNGEE come from the germline V gene. CDR3 length equals 13 residues. Germline trimming cut 3 bases from V and 6 bases from J; bases unmatched to any gene: 2. CDR3 sequence (DNA): TGTGCCAGCAGCGAACAGGGGGGTCAGCCCCAGCATTTT. It codes for CASSEQGGQPQHF.